This T cell receptor (beta chain) was identified in a study of T cells in Graves' hyperthyroidism and ophthalmopathy. RNA transcripts provided the source from which TCR beta CDR3 regions were amplified. The HTBI primer set drove a first-round RT-PCR of the TCR CDR3. TCRdb re-derived calls from the multiplex PCR reads in MiXCR, one entry per CDR3 protein. The data contain 370,000 or so distinct CDR3 sequences, around 25% of them seen just once; the ten biggest clones take up 73%. Concerning this clonotype: The antigen is not known.

General study points: Using 13 V-J features, a model discriminated ophthalmopathy from stable hyperthyroidism.

The TCR comes from a man aged 45 to 65 with Graves' hyperthyroidism. Sequenced input: blood.

CDR3 loop: CASSPGQGATKTQYF. Here the CDR3 DNA reads TGTGCCAGCAGTCCCGGACAGGGGGCGACAAAGACCCAGTACTTC. The rearrangement joins TRBV12-3 or TRBV12-4 to TRBJ2-5; the match to TRBD1 covers 11 bases. With V trimmed by 5 bases and J by 6 bases, 8 bases remained unmatched. The CDR3 has 15 residues.